The clone carrying this T cell receptor (beta chain) was counted between two and nine times. CDR3 size: 16 residues. V shed 1 base and J 2 bases; nucleotides not matched to a gene: 8. The germline CDR1 and CDR2 sequences are SGHDN and FVKESK. The protocol was immunoSEQ multiplex PCR, while the TCRdb copy is restricted to in-frame clones and leaves out a portion. Of around 23,000 clones in the sample, around 72% were seen once. The data belong to a study of blood T cell repertoires in COVID-19. V usage is TRBV14 and J usage is TRBJ2-7, with TRBD1 matching 7 bases. The TCR originated in a woman of 80 years or more with acute or convalescent COVID-19. Specimen: peripheral blood. In DNA form, the CDR3 reads TGTGCCAGCAGCCAAGGGGGGACAGCGGTCCCCTACGAGCAGTACTTC. Amino acid sequence: CASSQGGTAVPYEQYF.